This T cell receptor (beta chain) was sequenced during a study of T cells in Graves' hyperthyroidism and ophthalmopathy. J lost 7 bases, V lost 0 bases, and 5 bases had no gene match. CDR3 length equals 14 residues. Germline loops: CDR1 SGHKS, CDR2 YYEKEE (reference sequence). Over 9 ml of fresh peripheral blood supplied the PBMCs. With respect to this clonotype: A clone one base away is much larger, so this may be a read error.

The investigators amplified TCR beta CDR3 regions from RNA transcripts. Primed by the HTBI set, a first-round RT-PCR was run on the TCR CDR3. TCRdb used MiXCR to reprocess the multiplex PCR reads, holding one entry per CDR3 protein. There are some 560,000 distinct CDR3 sequences in the sample; around 16% occur only once, and roughly 6.6% lies in the top ten. The rearrangement joins TRBV5-5 to TRBJ1-1; TRBD1 matches 8 bases. Sequencing used blood. This receptor was identified in a woman under 40 with Graves' hyperthyroidism. The CDR3: CASSLDRGRVEAFF. The DNA for the CDR3 is TGTGCCAGCAGCTTGGACAGGGGGAGGGTTGAAGCTTTCTTT.